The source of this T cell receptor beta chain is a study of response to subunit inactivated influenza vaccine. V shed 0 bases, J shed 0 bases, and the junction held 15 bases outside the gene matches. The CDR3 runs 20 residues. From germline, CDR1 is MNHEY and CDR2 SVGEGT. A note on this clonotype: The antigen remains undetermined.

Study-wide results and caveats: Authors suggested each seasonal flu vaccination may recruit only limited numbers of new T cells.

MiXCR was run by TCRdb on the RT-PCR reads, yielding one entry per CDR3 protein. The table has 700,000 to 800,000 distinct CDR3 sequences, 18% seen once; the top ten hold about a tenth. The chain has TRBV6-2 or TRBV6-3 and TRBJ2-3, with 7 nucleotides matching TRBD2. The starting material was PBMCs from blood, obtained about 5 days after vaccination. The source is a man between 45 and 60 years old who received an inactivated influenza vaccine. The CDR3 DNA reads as TGTGCCAGCAGTTACTCTACGGGAGGCCTTCTCATTATTAGCACAGATACGCAGTATTTT. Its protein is CASSYSTGGLLIISTDTQYF.